The sample holds many counts of the clone carrying this TCR beta chain. No antigen is known for it. The record originates from a study of T cells in Graves' hyperthyroidism and ophthalmopathy. V gave up 4 bases and J gave up 3 bases, with 22 bases separating them. The CDR3 totals 17 residues. From germline, CDR1 is SGDLS and CDR2 YYNGEE. General study findings and limits: Blood samples included most of the expanded thyroid clonotypes exceeding 0.001.

Those patients with uncontrolled infection, other autoimmune disease, pregnancy or lactation were excluded. Based on clinical symptoms, serum thyroxine and TRAb, thyroid ultrasound and orbital computed tomography, diagnoses were reached. Fresh peripheral blood, 7.5 to 10 ml, yielded the PBMCs. Researchers amplified the TCR beta CDR3 regions from RNA transcripts. During a first-round RT-PCR of the TCR CDR3, the HTBI primer set was used. TCRdb analysed the multiplex PCR reads with MiXCR anew, one entry per CDR3 protein. The sample has roughly 560,000 distinct CDR3 sequences; roughly 14% are singletons.

Material for sequencing was blood. The J gene is TRBJ2-5, the V gene TRBV9; D possibly matches TRBD1 or TRBD2 (5 bases each). The TCR originated in a woman in her forties with Graves' ophthalmopathy. The CDR3 sequence: CASSSVPGPKGEETQYF. The CDR3 coding sequence is TGTGCCAGCAGCTCCGTTCCGGGACCGAAGGGCGAAGAGACCCAGTACTTC.